Below, 26 T cell receptor beta chains from the same sample are listed, as sequenced in a study of CD8+CD57+ T cells in acquired aplastic anemia (dated by TCRdb to 2016 to 2018). Patients chosen for sequencing had shown expansion of CD8+CD57+ cells by flow cytometry. Instrument on record: Illumina HiSeq 2000. Genomic DNA was used as template for profiling of TCR beta VDJ combinations and CDR3 sequences. TCRdb's own reprocessing of the public reads used fastp at Q25 and MiXCR and kept productive beta chains. All rows with the same CDR3 protein become a single entry with the most common DNA and genes. The sample table holds roughly 250,000 distinct CDR3 sequences, of which roughly 82% were seen once. Clones ranked in the top ten supply 40% to 55% of the sample. The specimen sequenced was sorted CD4+, CD8+, or CD8+CD57+ T cells (not recorded which) from PBMCs. Receptor source: a human donor with aplastic anemia.

A word on this clonotype: This CDR3 is missing its conserved last phenylalanine or tryptophan, likely due to a read error. It is unclear where the CDR3 begins or ends on the DNA, so no DNA is shown, and the CDR3 is as TCRdb lists it. The chain joins TRBV2 to TRBJ2-1; TRBD1 was called by the table and not checked on the DNA. CDR1 and CDR2 (germline): SNHLY, FYNNEI. The CDR3 spans 16 residues, counting both ends. CDR3 residues: CASSEGGTDGQDEQLG.

The chain combines TRBV9 with TRBJ2-1; possibly TRBD1 or TRBD2 for D (7 bases each). The CDR3 has 16 residues. With 4 bases removed from V and 8 bases from J, the gap between germline ends came to 22 bases. Germline V gene lookup returns CDR1 SGDLS and CDR2 YYNGEE. CDR3 in amino acids: CASSQGGGSGHDEQFF. Here the CDR3 DNA reads TGTGCCAGCAGCCAGGGGGGGGGAAGTGGTCACGATGAGCAGTTCTTC.

The chain employs TRBV2 and TRBJ2-5; the D gene is possibly TRBD1 (6 bases). Trimming removed 8 bases at V and 10 bases at J, with 26 bases between. There are 15 residues in the CDR3. Germline CDR1 SNHLY, CDR2 FYNNEI. The CDR3 here is CASGSRGTWRQNQYF. The CDR3 DNA reads TGTGCCAGCGGTTCTAGGGGGACATGGAGGCAGAACCAGTACTTC.

V gene TRBV14 combines with J gene TRBJ1-1, with TRBD1 as a possible D gene (5 bases). V was clipped by 5 bases and J by 12 bases, with 25 bases between them. The CDR3 totals 15 residues. Germline lookup yields CDR1 SGHDN and CDR2 FVKESK. For the CDR3, the DNA is TGTGCCAGCAGCTACGGGACGACCTACGAGCAGTACTCTTTCTTT. It yields the protein CASSYGTTYEQYSFF.

This clonotype was picked up a small number of times. Germline and junction disagree at one end, which may indicate a read error. The rearrangement links TRBV25-1 to TRBJ2-3; TRBD2 matches 10 bases. Germline V gene lookup returns CDR1 MGHDK and CDR2 SYGVNS. The CDR3 consists of 13 residues. The CDR3 protein is CASIAGGTDTQYF. The CDR3 nucleotides are TGTGCCAGCATAGCGGGGGGTACAGATACGCAATATTTT. Combining the CDR3 with reference TRBV25-1 and TRBJ2-3 gives the whole variable domain EADIYQTPRYLVIGTGKKITLECSQTMGHDKMYWYQQDPGMELHLIHYSYGVNSTEKGDLSSESTVSRIRTEHFPLTLESARPSHTSQYLCASIAGGTDTQYFGPGTRLTVL.

The chain uses TRBV7-3 and TRBJ2-1, with 13 bases matching TRBD2. Germline V CDR1 and CDR2: SGHTA, FQGTGA. Losses at the gene ends were 3 bases for V and 11 bases for J; bases not matched to a gene: 10. CDR3 length: 16 amino acids. In DNA form, the CDR3 reads TGTGCCAGCAGCTTCTCACTAGCGGGGGGGAGAGAGCAGCAGTTCTTC. Protein product: CASSFSLAGGREQQFF.

The rearrangement uses TRBV20-1 and TRBJ1-4; unclear D gene. In germline, CDR1 is DFQATT, CDR2 SNEGSKA (reference sequence). Trimming took off 4 bases at V and 6 bases at J, with 18 bases between the two ends. The CDR3 has 15 amino acids. The CDR3 DNA follows: TGCAGTGCTATCGGGAGAGACAACATGGATGAAAAACTGTTTTTT. Its protein is CSAIGRDNMDEKLFF.

As regards this clonotype: No conserved phenylalanine or tryptophan ends this CDR3, so it is likely a read error. It is unclear where the CDR3 begins or ends on the DNA, so no DNA is shown, and the CDR3 is as TCRdb lists it. The chain recombines TRBV7-9 with TRBJ2-1; the table's D call, TRBD1, has no DNA check behind it. Germline V gene sequence: CDR1 SEHNR, CDR2 FQNEAQ (reference sequence). From its first to its last residue, the CDR3 has 13 amino acids. The CDR3 reads CASSYGGIGGHYY.

This clonotype was detected only a few times. The chain has TRBV7-9 and TRBJ1-1; D ambiguous. Germline CDR1 is SEHNR and CDR2 is FQNEAQ (reference sequence). V gave up 2 bases and J gave up 1 base, with 8 bases separating them. The CDR3 is 14 residues long. The CDR3 DNA reads TGTGCCAGCAGCTTAAGGGCGGGGAACACTGAAGCTTTCTTT. Its protein product is CASSLRAGNTEAFF.

This chain uses TRBV7-3 with TRBJ2-3; TRBD1 matches 8 bases. The V segment lost 8 bases and the J segment 2 bases; nucleotides outside the gene matches: 3. Germline V gives CDR1 SGHTA, CDR2 FQGTGA. The CDR3 loop spans 13 amino acids. The CDR3 bases are TGTGCCAGCGGGGGACAGGCCACAGATACGCAGTATTTT. Translation gives CASGGQATDTQYF.

The CDR3 spells CASVPRAGARDPVYEQYV. CDR3 sequence (DNA): TGTGCCAGCGTCCCGAGGGCAGGGGCGAGAGACCCTGTATACGAGCAGTACGTC. The V call is TRBV7-2, the J call TRBJ2-7; the D gene is possibly TRBD1 (6 bases). Trimming took 8 bases from V and 4 from J, leaving 30 bases between them. Germline values: CDR1 SGHTA, CDR2 FQGNSA. The CDR3 runs 18 residues.

This chain uses TRBV20-1 with TRBJ2-7; TRBD2 might be the D (5 bases). The germline gives CDR1 DFQATT, CDR2 SNEGSKA (reference sequence). This CDR3 spans 14 amino acids. V lost 0 bases, J lost 5 bases, and 14 bases lay in between. The CDR3 DNA reads TGCAGTGCTAGAGACAGAGACAAGGGAGACGAGCAGTACTTC. Translation: CSARDRDKGDEQYF.

The sample holds many counts of this clonotype. The V call is TRBV28, the J call TRBJ2-7; the match to TRBD1 covers 9 bases. The trim removed 6 bases at V and 2 bases at J, leaving 8 bases unmatched. CDR1 and CDR2 from the germline V gene are MDHEN and SYDVKM. The CDR3 has 15 residues. The DNA of the CDR3 is TGTGCCAGCAGCCTGGACAGGGGAATGGCCTACGAGCAGTACTTC. This gives the protein CASSLDRGMAYEQYF.

V is TRBV7-9 and J is TRBJ2-3, with D uncertain. The J call is in doubt because the DNA end fits TRBJ1-5 better. Germline V gene sequence: CDR1 SEHNR, CDR2 FQNEAQ (reference sequence). CDR3 length: 14 residues. The CDR3 DNA sequence: TGTGCCAGCAGCTTAGCGGGAGGTAACTCTCCCCAGCATTTT. Residues: CASSLAGGNSPQHF.

This sequence joins TRBV9 and TRBJ2-3, with a weak D call TRBD2 (6 bases). Germline CDR1 is SGDLS and CDR2 is YYNGEE. This CDR3 comprises 14 residues. V gave up 4 bases and J gave up 4 bases, with 13 bases separating them. CDR3 DNA: TGTGCCAGCAGCTTACCGGGGGAGCCAGATACGCAGTATTTT. As protein: CASSLPGEPDTQYF.

A word on this clonotype: An end of the junction does not agree with germline; a read error may underlie this. V gene TRBV15 combines with J gene TRBJ2-3; D gene ambiguous. The CDR3 runs to 14 residues. CDR1 is LNHNV and CDR2 is YYDKDF in the germline V gene (reference sequence). This CDR3 reads CATSRGKESDTQYF. Written as DNA, the CDR3 is TGTGCCACCAGCAGGGGGAAGGAATCGGATACCCAGTATTTT.

On this clonotype: Here the CDR3 omits its conserved ending phenylalanine or tryptophan, so a read error is the likely source. It is unclear where the CDR3 begins or ends on the DNA, so no DNA is shown, and the CDR3 is as TCRdb lists it. J is TRBJ1-1 and V is TRBV7-3. Inclusive of both ends, the CDR3 amounts to 13 amino acids. CDR1 and CDR2 from the germline V gene are SGHTA and FQGTGA. The CDR3 protein is CASSSKANADEHC.

The chain has TRBV7-9 and TRBJ2-3; D is unclear. Germline assignment: CDR1 SEHNR and CDR2 FQNEAQ (reference sequence). There are 15 residues in the CDR3. V was shortened by 2 bases and J by 11 bases, with 20 bases between the two germline ends. The CDR3 DNA is TGTGCCAGCAGCTTACTTCCGAGCTCCTACAATGAGCAGTATTTT. Protein: CASSLLPSSYNEQYF.

This clonotype was seen a single time. An end of the junction does not agree with germline; a read error may underlie this. This rearrangement joins TRBV7-2 to TRBJ2-1, with D maybe TRBD2 (5 bases). The CDR3 extends over 16 amino acids. CDR1 and CDR2 (germline): SGHTA, FQGNSA. The CDR3, as DNA: TGTGCCAGCAGCTTTCAAAGAGGCCGGGATAGCCATGACCAGTTCTTC. Its translation is CASSFQRGRDSHDQFF.

The CDR3 DNA reads as TGTGCCAGCAGCTTAGAGCTAACACGGAACACGCAGTATTTT. This encodes CASSLELTRNTQYF. This chain uses TRBV7-2 with TRBJ2-3; unclear D gene. V lost 1 base, J lost 9 bases, and 14 bases lay in between. CDR1 and CDR2 from the germline V gene are SGHTA and FQGNSA. The CDR3 spans 14 residues.

This clonotype was found a few times. The junction does not match germline at one end; this may be a read error. V gene TRBV11-3 combines with J gene TRBJ2-3; D perhaps matches TRBD1 (5 bases). Germline loops: CDR1 SGHNT, CDR2 YENEEA. CDR3 length equals 15 residues. CDR3 residues: CASSVELTGTDTQYF. CDR3 coding DNA: TGTGCCAGCAGCGTAGAGCTGACAGGCACAGATACGCAGTATTTT.

A word on this clonotype: In this CDR3 the conserved last residue, phenylalanine or tryptophan, is missing, so a read error is likely. The DNA is left out, because the CDR3 cannot be placed on it with certainty; the CDR3 is given as TCRdb lists it. The gene calls are TRBV9 and TRBJ2-3; TRBD1 is taken as the D call from the table, unchecked against the DNA. The CDR3 is 13 residues long, ends included. Germline V lookup: CDR1 SGDLS, CDR2 YYNGEE. CDR3 loop: CASGDVQSPTHNL.

This clonotype came up many times. One end of the junction varies from germline; a read error may be responsible. This chain links TRBV9 with TRBJ2-5; 7 bases align to TRBD1. The V gene's germline CDR1 is SGDLS and CDR2 YYNGEE. The CDR3 covers 14 residues. The CDR3 region is CASSVGGQSTDTHF. In DNA, the CDR3 is TGTGCCAGCAGCGTAGGGGGACAGAGCACAGATACGCATTTT.

V gene TRBV20-1 combines with J gene TRBJ2-5; TRBD1 is a possible D gene (6 bases). The ends were cut back, 5 bases at V and 2 bases at J, with 12 bases in the middle. Germline CDR1 is DFQATT and CDR2 is SNEGSKA (reference sequence). The CDR3 contains 13 residues. The CDR3 DNA sequence: TGCAGTGCTGGGTTGGGGACACAAGAGACCCAGTACTTC. This encodes CSAGLGTQETQYF.

On this clonotype itself: Given the absence of the conserved phenylalanine or tryptophan at the CDR3 end, a read error is likely. The limits of the CDR3 on the DNA are not certain, so only TCRdb's listed CDR3 is given. The chain has TRBV7-9 and TRBJ2-2; the table's TRBD2 call for D was not verified on the DNA. Looked up from germline, CDR1 is SEHNR and CDR2 is FQNEAQ (reference sequence). The CDR3 spans 12 amino acids, including both terminal residues. CDR3: CASSFRRSGVCV.

The rearrangement joins TRBV7-6 to TRBJ2-1; TRBD1 agrees at 8 bases. J gave up 15 bases and V 4 bases, and 20 bases lay outside the gene matches. Looked up from germline, CDR1 is SGHVS and CDR2 is FNYEAQ. The length of the CDR3 is 16 residues. The CDR3 bases are TGTGCCAGCAGCTCGGACAGGGCACTTTCACCCCTCCACCGGTTCTTC. Residues: CASSSDRALSPLHRFF.